This T cell receptor beta chain is from a study of cytomegalovirus exposure and HLA in healthy donors. PCR employed 60 Vbeta and 13 Jbeta primers. Generated by immunoSEQ multiplex PCR, the TCRdb table keeps only in-frame clones and is missing some. The table includes approximately 190,000 clones, more than 75% detected once. Overall study findings and caveats: It was approximately 150 TCR beta chains that were listed as cytomegalovirus-associated. An analysis was carried out at a later point. It showed that HLA-associated TCR beta chains were more clonally expanded than equally common non-associated chains.

Looked up from germline, CDR1 is LGHNA and CDR2 is YSLEER. The V gene lost 0 bases and the J gene lost 0 bases, with 9 bases spanning the gap. The CDR3 is 15 amino acids. This clone has more than one count but fewer than ten. Its antigen is currently unknown. The TCR originated in a woman aged 45 to 65 in good health and CMV-seropositive. Specimen: PBMCs. The rearrangement links TRBV4-3 to TRBJ2-7, with D tentatively TRBD1 (6 bases). The CDR3 spells CASSQDKDSSYEQYF. In DNA form, the CDR3 reads TGCGCCAGCAGCCAAGATAAGGACAGCTCCTACGAGCAGTACTTC.